The clone carrying this T cell receptor (beta chain) was recorded a few times. What it recognizes is unknown. Germline V gives CDR1 KGHSH, CDR2 LQKENI. The V end was cut by 6 bases, the J end by 6 bases, with 12 bases between. This CDR3 has 13 amino acids. Measured with immunoSEQ multiplex PCR; TCRdb has only the in-frame clones, and not every one. The sample has about 180,000 clones, just over 85% seen once; the top ten hold approximately 0.49%. The record originates from a study of T cell responses to AZD1222 COVID-19 vaccine. Study conclusions and caveats: Spike-specific TCR breadth and depth both grew after two AZD1222 doses. Among spike-specific TCRs, nearly half reportedly target unmutated variant regions. Regions 160-218 and 743-854 dominated among vaccine-associated CD4 TCRs spanning spike.

Source: peripheral blood, taken on day 0 of AZD1222 vaccination. The V call is TRBV18, the J call TRBJ1-5, with D tentatively TRBD1 (5 bases). The clonotype originates from an adult in good health. The CDR3 here is CASSGGGAQPQHF. In nucleotides, the CDR3 is TGTGCCAGCTCTGGGGGAGGAGCTCAGCCCCAGCATTTT. The variable domain in full, with the rest retrieved from reference TRBV18 and TRBJ1-5, is NAGVMQNPRHLVRRRGQEARLRCSPMKGHSHVYWYRQLPEEGLKFMVYLQKENIIDESGMPKERFSAEFPKEGPSILRIQQVVRGDSAAYFCASSGGGAQPQHFGDGTRLSIL.